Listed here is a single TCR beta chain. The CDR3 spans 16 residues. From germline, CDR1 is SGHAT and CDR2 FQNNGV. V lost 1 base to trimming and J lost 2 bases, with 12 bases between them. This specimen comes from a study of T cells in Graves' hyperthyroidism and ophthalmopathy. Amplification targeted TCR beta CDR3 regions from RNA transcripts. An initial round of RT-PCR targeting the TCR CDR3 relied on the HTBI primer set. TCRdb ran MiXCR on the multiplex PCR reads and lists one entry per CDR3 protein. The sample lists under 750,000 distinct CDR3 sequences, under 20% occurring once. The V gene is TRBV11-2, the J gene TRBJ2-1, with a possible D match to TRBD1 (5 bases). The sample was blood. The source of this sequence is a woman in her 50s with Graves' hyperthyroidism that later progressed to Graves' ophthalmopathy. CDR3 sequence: CASSLGPGQAYNEQFF. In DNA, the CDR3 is TGTGCCAGCAGCTTAGGCCCCGGACAAGCCTACAATGAGCAGTTCTTC.